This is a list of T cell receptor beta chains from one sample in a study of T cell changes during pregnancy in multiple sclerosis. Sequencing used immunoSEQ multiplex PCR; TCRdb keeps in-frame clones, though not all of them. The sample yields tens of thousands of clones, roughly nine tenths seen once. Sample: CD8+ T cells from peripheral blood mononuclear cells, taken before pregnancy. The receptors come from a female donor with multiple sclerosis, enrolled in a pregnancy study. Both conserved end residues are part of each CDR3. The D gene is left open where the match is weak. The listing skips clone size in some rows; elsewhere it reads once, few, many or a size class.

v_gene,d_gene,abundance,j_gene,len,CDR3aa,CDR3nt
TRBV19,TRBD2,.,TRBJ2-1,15,CASSATSGGFYEQFF,TGTGCCAGTAGTGCAACTAGCGGGGGGTTTTATGAGCAGTTCTTC
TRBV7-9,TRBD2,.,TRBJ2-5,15,CASSRTSGDFETQYF,TGTGCCAGCAGCAGGACTAGCGGGGATTTCGAGACCCAGTACTTC
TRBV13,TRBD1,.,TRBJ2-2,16,CASSPLGQGTTGELFF,TGTGCCAGCAGCCCGCTCGGACAGGGTACGACCGGGGAGCTGTTTTTT
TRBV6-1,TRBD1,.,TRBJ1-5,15,CASSPGTGYNQPQHF,TGTGCCAGCAGTCCCGGGACAGGATACAATCAGCCCCAGCATTTT
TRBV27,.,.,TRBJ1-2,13,CASRRLGPDGYTF,TGTGCCAGCAGGCGACTGGGTCCCGATGGCTACACCTTC
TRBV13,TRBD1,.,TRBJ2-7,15,CASRTGDRGKDEQYF,TGTGCCAGCAGGACCGGGGACAGGGGAAAGGACGAGCAGTACTTC
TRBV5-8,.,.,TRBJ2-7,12,CASSFTRGEQYF,TGTGCCAGCAGCTTTACCAGGGGCGAGCAGTACTTC
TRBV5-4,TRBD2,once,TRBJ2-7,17,CASSDGTSGGFAYEQYF,TGTGCCAGCAGCGACGGGACTAGCGGGGGGTTTGCCTACGAGCAGTACTTC
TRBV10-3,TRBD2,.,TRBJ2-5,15,CAISTSGGPQETQYF,TGTGCCATCAGCACTAGCGGAGGGCCACAAGAGACCCAGTACTTC
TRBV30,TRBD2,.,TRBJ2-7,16,CAWESGGLFTVREQYF,TGTGCCTGGGAAAGCGGGGGTCTTTTTACTGTACGCGAGCAGTACTTC
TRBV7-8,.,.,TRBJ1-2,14,CASSLGRAGYGYTF,TGTGCCAGCAGCCTTGGGCGAGCGGGCTATGGCTACACCTTC
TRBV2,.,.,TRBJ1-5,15,CASSPTPFSNQPQHF,TGTGCCAGCAGTCCAACTCCGTTTAGCAATCAGCCCCAGCATTTT
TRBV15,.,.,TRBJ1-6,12,CATSEGNSPLHF,TGTGCCACCAGCGAGGGTAATTCACCCCTCCACTTT
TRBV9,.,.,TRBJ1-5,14,CASGAGDSNQPQHF,TGTGCCAGCGGAGCGGGAGATAGCAATCAGCCCCAGCATTTT
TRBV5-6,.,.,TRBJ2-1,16,CASSLEQGYTYNEQFF,TGTGCCAGCAGCTTGGAACAGGGTTACACCTACAATGAGCAGTTCTTC
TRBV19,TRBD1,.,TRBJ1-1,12,CASNLGQGEAFF,TGTGCCAGTAACCTCGGACAGGGAGAAGCTTTCTTT
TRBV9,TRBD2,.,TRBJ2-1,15,CASSAGLAGGIEQFF,TGTGCCAGCAGCGCCGGACTAGCGGGGGGGATTGAGCAGTTCTTC
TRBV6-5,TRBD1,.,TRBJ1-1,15,CASSYTGQGAAEAFF,TGTGCCAGCAGTTACACGGGGCAGGGGGCGGCTGAAGCTTTCTTT
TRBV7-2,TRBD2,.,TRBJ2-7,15,CASSLVSGGTYEQYF,TGTGCCAGCAGCTTAGTATCCGGGGGGACCTACGAGCAGTACTTC
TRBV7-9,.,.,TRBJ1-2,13,CASSLSSGFGYTF,TGTGCCAGCAGCTTATCTTCGGGGTTCGGCTACACCTTC
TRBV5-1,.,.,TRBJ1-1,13,CASSETENTEAFF,TGCGCCAGCAGCGAAACAGAGAACACTGAAGCTTTCTTT
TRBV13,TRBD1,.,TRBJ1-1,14,CASSFDREGTEAFF,TGTGCCAGCAGCTTTGACAGGGAAGGTACTGAAGCTTTCTTT
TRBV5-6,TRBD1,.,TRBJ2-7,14,CASSIGTGAYEQYF,TGTGCCAGCAGCATCGGGACAGGGGCCTACGAGCAGTACTTC
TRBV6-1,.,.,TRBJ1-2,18,CASSEVGGEKGLGYGYTF,TGTGCCAGCAGTGAAGTAGGAGGAGAAAAGGGTTTGGGGTATGGCTACACCTTC
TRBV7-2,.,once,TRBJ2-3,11,CASSFGDTQYF,TGTGCCAGCAGCTTCGGGGATACGCAGTATTTT
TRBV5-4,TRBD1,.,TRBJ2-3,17,CASSLYPGTEFTDTQYF,TGTGCCAGCAGCTTGTACCCCGGGACAGAATTCACAGATACGCAGTATTTT
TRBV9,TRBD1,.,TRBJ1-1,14,CASSAGTGNTEAFF,TGTGCCAGCAGCGCAGGGACAGGGAACACTGAAGCTTTCTTT
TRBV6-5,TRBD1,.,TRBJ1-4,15,CASRRDRGQSEKLFF,TGTGCCAGCAGGCGGGACAGGGGGCAGAGTGAAAAACTGTTTTTT
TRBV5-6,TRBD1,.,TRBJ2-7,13,CASSYGQGGEQYF,TGTGCCAGCAGCTATGGACAGGGAGGCGAGCAGTACTTC
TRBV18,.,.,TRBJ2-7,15,CASSPTNRPNYEQYF,TGTGCCAGCTCACCGACCAACAGGCCCAACTACGAGCAGTACTTC
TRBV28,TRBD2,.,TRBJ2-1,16,CASRISTSGGYNEQFF,TGTGCCAGCAGAATATCCACTAGCGGGGGGTACAATGAGCAGTTCTTC
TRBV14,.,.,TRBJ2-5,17,CASSQGPNTEAQETQYF,TGTGCCAGCAGCCAAGGTCCTAATACCGAGGCCCAAGAGACCCAGTACTTC
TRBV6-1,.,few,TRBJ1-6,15,CASSGTQDYNSPLHF,TGTGCCAGCTCTGGGACACAAGATTATAATTCACCCCTCCACTTT
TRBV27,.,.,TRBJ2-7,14,CASSPEAGLYEQYF,TGTGCCAGCAGCCCGGAGGCAGGACTCTACGAGCAGTACTTC
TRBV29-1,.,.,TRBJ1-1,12,CSVVAMNTEAFF,TGCAGCGTTGTAGCCATGAACACTGAAGCTTTCTTT
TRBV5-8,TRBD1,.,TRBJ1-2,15,CASSLEDRGNYGYTF,TGTGCCAGCAGCTTGGAGGACAGGGGGAACTATGGCTACACCTTC
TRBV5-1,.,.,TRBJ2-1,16,CASKKWETEAYNEQFF,TGCGCCAGCAAAAAGTGGGAGACGGAAGCCTACAATGAGCAGTTCTTC
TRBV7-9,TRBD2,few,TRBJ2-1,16,CASSLASGGPYNEQFF,TGTGCCAGCAGCTTAGCTAGCGGGGGGCCTTACAATGAGCAGTTCTTC
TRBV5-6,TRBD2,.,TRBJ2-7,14,CASSLGLAGAEQYF,TGTGCCAGCAGCCTGGGACTAGCAGGTGCCGAGCAGTACTTC
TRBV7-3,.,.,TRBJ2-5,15,CASSLMGSGGETQYF,TGTGCCAGCAGCTTAATGGGGTCCGGGGGAGAGACCCAGTACTTC
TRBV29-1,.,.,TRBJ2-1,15,CSVAGHPDSYNEQFF,TGCAGCGTAGCGGGACACCCCGATTCCTACAATGAGCAGTTCTTC
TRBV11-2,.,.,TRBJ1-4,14,CASGPQTVNEKLFF,TGTGCCAGCGGACCACAGACAGTAAATGAAAAACTGTTTTTT
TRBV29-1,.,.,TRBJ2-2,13,CSAERLVTGELFF,TGCAGCGCCGAACGGTTGGTAACCGGGGAGCTGTTTTTT
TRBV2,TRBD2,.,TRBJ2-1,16,CASSDILFGGGNEQFF,TGTGCCAGCAGTGATATTTTGTTTGGCGGGGGCAATGAGCAGTTCTTC
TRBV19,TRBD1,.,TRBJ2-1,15,CASSSPGQGYNEQFF,TGTGCCAGTAGTTCACCGGGACAGGGGTACAATGAGCAGTTCTTC
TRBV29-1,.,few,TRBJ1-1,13,CSVEGSDWTEAFF,TGCAGCGTTGAGGGGAGCGACTGGACTGAAGCTTTCTTT
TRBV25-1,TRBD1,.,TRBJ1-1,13,CASSEWSGGRTFF,TGTGCCAGCAGTGAATGGTCAGGGGGGAGGACTTTCTTT
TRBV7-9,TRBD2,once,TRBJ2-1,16,CASIKFTGGLYNEQFF,TGTGCCAGCATCAAATTTACGGGGGGGCTCTACAATGAGCAGTTCTTC
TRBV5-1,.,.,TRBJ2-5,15,CASSLEGNSQETQYF,TGCGCCAGCAGCTTGGAGGGGAACAGCCAAGAGACCCAGTACTTC
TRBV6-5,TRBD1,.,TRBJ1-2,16,CASSYSEIGGPYGYTF,TGTGCCAGCAGTTACTCGGAAATAGGGGGCCCCTATGGCTACACCTTC
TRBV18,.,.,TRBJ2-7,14,CASSPWDTRYEQYF,TGTGCCAGCTCACCATGGGACACCCGCTACGAGCAGTACTTC
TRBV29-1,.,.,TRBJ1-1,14,CSFGGVASRAEAFF,TGCAGCTTTGGGGGGGTAGCTTCGAGGGCTGAAGCTTTCTTT
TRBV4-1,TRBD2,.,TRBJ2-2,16,CASSQEGLAGSGELFF,TGCGCCAGCAGCCAAGAGGGTCTAGCGGGGTCCGGGGAGCTGTTTTTT
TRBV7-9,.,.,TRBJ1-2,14,CASSSLTGPYGYTF,TGTGCCAGCAGCTCTCTGACAGGACCCTATGGCTACACCTTC
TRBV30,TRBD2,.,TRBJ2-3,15,CASDLSGGGTDTQYF,TGTGCCTCCGATCTTAGCGGGGGGGGCACAGATACGCAGTATTTT
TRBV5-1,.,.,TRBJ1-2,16,CASSFGGALGEHGYTF,TGCGCCAGCAGCTTTGGGGGGGCCCTCGGCGAACATGGCTACACCTTC
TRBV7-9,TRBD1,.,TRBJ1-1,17,CASSSGGTGKMGNEAFF,TGTGCCAGCAGCTCCGGGGGGACAGGGAAAATGGGCAATGAAGCTTTCTTT
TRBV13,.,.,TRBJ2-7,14,CASSASGTNYEQYF,TGTGCCAGCAGCGCCTCCGGGACAAACTACGAGCAGTACTTC
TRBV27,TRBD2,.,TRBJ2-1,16,CASSLGAGGAPNEQFF,TGTGCCAGCAGTTTAGGCGCCGGGGGGGCCCCCAATGAGCAGTTCTTC